The entry below describes one TCR beta chain. The sample originates from a study of T cells after somatic rescue of genetic block. The protocol was immunoSEQ multiplex PCR, while the TCRdb copy is restricted to in-frame clones and leaves out a portion. The sample has 15,000 or so clones, less than 85% seen once. The V gene end was trimmed by 4 bases and the J gene end by 0 bases; junction bases not matched to a gene: 9. This CDR3 is built from 19 residues. Germline loops: CDR1 LGHNA, CDR2 YNFKEQ. The rearrangement joins TRBV4-2 to TRBJ2-6; TRBD2 matches 10 bases. The sequence was obtained from a man aged 18 to 30. Input material: peripheral blood mononuclear cells (PBMCs). The CDR3 DNA is TGTGCCAGCAGCCCAGAAGGAGCGGGGGGGCCCTCTGGGGCCAACGTCCTGACTTTC. Amino acid sequence: CASSPEGAGGPSGANVLTF.